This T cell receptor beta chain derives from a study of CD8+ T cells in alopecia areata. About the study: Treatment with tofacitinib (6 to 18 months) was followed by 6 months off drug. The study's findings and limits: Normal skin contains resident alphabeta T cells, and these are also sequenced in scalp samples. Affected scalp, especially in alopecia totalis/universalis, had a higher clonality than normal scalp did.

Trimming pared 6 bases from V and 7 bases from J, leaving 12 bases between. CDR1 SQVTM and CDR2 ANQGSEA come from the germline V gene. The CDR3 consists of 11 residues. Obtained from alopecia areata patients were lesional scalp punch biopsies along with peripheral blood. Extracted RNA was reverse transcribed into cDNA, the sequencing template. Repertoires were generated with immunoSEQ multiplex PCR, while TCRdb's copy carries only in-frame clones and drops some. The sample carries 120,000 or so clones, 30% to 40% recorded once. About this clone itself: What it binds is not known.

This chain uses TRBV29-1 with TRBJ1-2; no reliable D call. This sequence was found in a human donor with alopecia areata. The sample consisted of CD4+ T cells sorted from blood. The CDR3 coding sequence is TGCAGCGTCGGGCAGGACCTTGGCTACACCTTC. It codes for CSVGQDLGYTF.